This TCR beta chain was sequenced in a study of regulatory T cells in long-lasting Graves disease. Comment on this clonotype: Its antigen is not identified.

Study-wide results and caveats: Graves' patients with persistent disease showed TCR diversity lower than patients newly diagnosed.

Sequencing libraries for TCR beta were prepared with iRepertoire HTBI primers and Arm-PCR of CDR3 regions. Original methodology: The samples included around 64 TRBV and 14 to 15 TRBJ segments. TCRdb recomputed calls from the multiplex PCR reads with MiXCR, one row per CDR3 protein. What appears here as the V and J calls and clone size reflects TCRdb's work, not the paper's. The data contain about 470,000 distinct CDR3 sequences, less than 25% of them singletons. V gave up 2 bases and J gave up 0 bases, with 11 bases separating them. The CDR3 length is 16 residues. CDR1 is PRHDT, CDR2 FYEKMQ, per germline (reference sequence). Specified time point: persistent/refractory GD, antithyroid drugs over 5 years with positive TRAb. From RNA extracted from PBMCs, the TCR library was made. A volume of approximately 8.4 milliliters of peripheral blood was collected in EDTA tubes.

This receptor was obtained from a female donor with Graves disease. The input for sequencing was peripheral blood mononuclear cells (PBMCs), taken when the disease was refractory, from a patient treated with antithyroid drugs. The chain joins TRBV13 to TRBJ1-3, with D tentatively TRBD1 (5 bases). CDR3 sequence: CASSLRQTFSGNTIYF. The CDR3 region has the DNA TGTGCCAGCAGCTTAAGACAGACCTTCTCTGGAAACACCATATATTTT. The full variable domain, completed using reference TRBV13 and TRBJ1-3, is AAGVIQSPRHLIKEKRETATLKCYPIPRHDTVYWYQQGPGQDPQFLISFYEKMQSDKGSIPDRFSAQQFSDYHSELNMSSLELGDSALYFCASSLRQTFSGNTIYFGEGSWLTVV.